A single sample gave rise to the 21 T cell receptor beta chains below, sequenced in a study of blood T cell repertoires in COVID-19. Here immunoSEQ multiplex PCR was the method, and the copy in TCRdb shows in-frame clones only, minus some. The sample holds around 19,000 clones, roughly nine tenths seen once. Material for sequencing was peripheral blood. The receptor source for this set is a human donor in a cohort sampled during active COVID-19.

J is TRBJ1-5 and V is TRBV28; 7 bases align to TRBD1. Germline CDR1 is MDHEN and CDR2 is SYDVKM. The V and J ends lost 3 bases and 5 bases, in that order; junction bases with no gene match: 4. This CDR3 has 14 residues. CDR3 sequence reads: CASSFGQVHQPQHF. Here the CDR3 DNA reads TGTGCCAGCAGTTTCGGACAGGTCCATCAGCCCCAGCATTTT.

The CDR3 here is CASGGYGYTF. The DNA for the CDR3 is TGTGCCAGTGGAGGATACGGCTACACCTTC. The genes are TRBV19 and TRBJ1-2, with D uncertain. Per the germline V gene, CDR1 is LNHDA and CDR2 is SQIVND (reference sequence). The CDR3 is 10 amino acids. The V end lost 8 bases, the J end lost 8 bases, and 9 bases lay between the germline ends. Filled out from reference TRBV19 and TRBJ1-2, the complete variable domain reads DGGITQSPKYLFRKEGQNVTLSCEQNLNHDAMYWYRQDPGQGLRLIYYSQIVNDFQKGDIAEGYSVSREKKESFPLTVTSAQKNPTAFYLCASGGYGYTFGSGTRLTVV.

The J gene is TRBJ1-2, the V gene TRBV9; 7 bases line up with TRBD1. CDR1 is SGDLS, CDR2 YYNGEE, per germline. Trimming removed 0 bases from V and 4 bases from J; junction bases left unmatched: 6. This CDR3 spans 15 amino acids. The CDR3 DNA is TGTGCCAGCAGCGTAGGCCCCTCAGGGGGCTATGGCTACACCTTC. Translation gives CASSVGPSGGYGYTF.

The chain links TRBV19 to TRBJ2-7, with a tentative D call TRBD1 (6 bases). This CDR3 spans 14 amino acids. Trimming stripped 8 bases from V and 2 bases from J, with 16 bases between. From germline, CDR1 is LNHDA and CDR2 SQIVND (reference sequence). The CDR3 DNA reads TGTGCCAGTGCCCAGGGGACGGAAGCCTACGAGCAGTACTTC. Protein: CASAQGTEAYEQYF.

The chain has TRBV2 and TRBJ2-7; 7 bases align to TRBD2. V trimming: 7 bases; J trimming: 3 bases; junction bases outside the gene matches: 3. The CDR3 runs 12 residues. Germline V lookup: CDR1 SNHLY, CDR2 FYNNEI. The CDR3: CASIRTSYEQYF. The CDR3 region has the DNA TGTGCCAGCATTCGGACTAGCTACGAGCAGTACTTC.

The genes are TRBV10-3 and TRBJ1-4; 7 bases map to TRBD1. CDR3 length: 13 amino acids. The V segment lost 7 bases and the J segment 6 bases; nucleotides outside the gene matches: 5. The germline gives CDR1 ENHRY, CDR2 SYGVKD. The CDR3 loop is CAIKQQGDEKLFF. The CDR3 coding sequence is TGTGCCATCAAACAGCAGGGGGATGAAAAACTGTTTTTT.

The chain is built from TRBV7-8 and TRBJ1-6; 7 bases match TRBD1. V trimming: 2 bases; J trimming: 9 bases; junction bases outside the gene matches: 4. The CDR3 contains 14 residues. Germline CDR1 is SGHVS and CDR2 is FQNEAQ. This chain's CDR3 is CASSLNRGGSPLHF. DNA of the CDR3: TGTGCCAGCAGCTTAAACAGGGGTGGTTCACCCCTCCACTTT.

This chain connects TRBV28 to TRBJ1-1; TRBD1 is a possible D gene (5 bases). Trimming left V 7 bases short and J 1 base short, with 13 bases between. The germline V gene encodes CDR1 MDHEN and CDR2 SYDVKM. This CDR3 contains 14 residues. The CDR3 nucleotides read TGTGCCAGCACCCGGGGAGGACAGAACACTGAAGCTTTCTTT. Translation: CASTRGGQNTEAFF.

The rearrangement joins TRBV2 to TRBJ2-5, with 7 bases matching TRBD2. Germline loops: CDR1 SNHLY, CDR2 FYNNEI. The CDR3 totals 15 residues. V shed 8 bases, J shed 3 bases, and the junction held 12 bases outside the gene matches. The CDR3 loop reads CASSGGSLGEETQYF. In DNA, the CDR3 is TGTGCCAGCTCGGGGGGTTCCCTAGGAGAAGAGACCCAGTACTTC.

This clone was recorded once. The CDR3 DNA sequence: TGTGCCAGCAGTTTGAGCAGGGAAGAGACCCAGTACTTC. Translation gives CASSLSREETQYF. The J gene is TRBJ2-5, the V gene TRBV6-5, with D possibly TRBD1 on 5 matching bases. This CDR3 comprises 13 residues. The ends were cut back, 4 bases at V and 3 bases at J, with 9 bases in the middle. Germline loops: CDR1 MNHEY, CDR2 SVGAGI.

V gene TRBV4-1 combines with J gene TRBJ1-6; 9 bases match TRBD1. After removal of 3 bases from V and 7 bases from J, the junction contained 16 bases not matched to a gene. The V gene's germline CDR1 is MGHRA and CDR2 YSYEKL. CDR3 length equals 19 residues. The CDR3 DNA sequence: TGCGCCAGCAGCCAGTCCGGGACAGGGATTCTAAGCGAAAATTCACCCCTCCACTTT. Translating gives CASSQSGTGILSENSPLHF.

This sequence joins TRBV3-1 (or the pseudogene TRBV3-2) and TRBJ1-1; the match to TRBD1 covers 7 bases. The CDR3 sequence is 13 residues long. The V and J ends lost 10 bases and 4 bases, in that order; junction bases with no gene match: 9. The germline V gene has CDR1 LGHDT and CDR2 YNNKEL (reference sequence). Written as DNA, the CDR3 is TGTGCCACAAGGACAGGCCGGGGCACTGAAGCTTTCTTT. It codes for CATRTGRGTEAFF.

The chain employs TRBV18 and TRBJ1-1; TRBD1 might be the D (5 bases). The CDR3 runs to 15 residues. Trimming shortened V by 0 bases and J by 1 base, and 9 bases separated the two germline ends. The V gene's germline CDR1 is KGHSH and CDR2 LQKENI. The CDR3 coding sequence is TGTGCCAGCTCACCACCGGGGGGTACGAACACTGAAGCTTTCTTT. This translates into CASSPPGGTNTEAFF.

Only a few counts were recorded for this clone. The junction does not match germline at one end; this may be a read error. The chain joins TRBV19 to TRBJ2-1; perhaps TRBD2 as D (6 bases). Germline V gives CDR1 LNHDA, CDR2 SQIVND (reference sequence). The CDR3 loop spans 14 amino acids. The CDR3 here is CASSIDGAGSTLLF. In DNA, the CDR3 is TGTGCCAGTAGTATAGATGGCGCCGGGAGCACCCTGCTCTTC.

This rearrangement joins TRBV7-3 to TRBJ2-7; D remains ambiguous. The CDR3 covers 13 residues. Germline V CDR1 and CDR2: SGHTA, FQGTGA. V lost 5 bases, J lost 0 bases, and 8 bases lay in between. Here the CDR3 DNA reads TGTGCCAGCAGCATGGGCCCCTCCTACGAGCAGTACTTC. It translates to CASSMGPSYEQYF.

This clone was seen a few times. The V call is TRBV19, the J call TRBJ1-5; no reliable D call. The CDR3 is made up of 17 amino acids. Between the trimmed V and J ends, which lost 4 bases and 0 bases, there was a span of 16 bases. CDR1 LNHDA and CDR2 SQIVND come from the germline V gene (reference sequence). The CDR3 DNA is TGTGCCAGTAGTAGTATTGGGCAGTTCGATAGCAATCAGCCCCAGCATTTT. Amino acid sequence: CASSSIGQFDSNQPQHF.

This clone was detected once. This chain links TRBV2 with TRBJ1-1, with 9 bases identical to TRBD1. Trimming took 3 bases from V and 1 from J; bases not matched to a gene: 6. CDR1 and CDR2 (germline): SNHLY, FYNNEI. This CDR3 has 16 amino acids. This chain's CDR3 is CASSETGTGRNTEAFF. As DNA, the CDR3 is TGTGCCAGCAGTGAGACGGGGACAGGGAGGAACACTGAAGCTTTCTTT.

For the CDR3, the DNA is TGCGCCAGCAGCTTGGGTTCTAGCGGGAGATCCTACGAGCAGTACTTC. Translating gives CASSLGSSGRSYEQYF. This sequence joins TRBV5-1 and TRBJ2-7, with 10 bases matching TRBD2. Losses at the gene ends were 0 bases for V and 1 base for J; bases not matched to a gene: 4. Germline loops: CDR1 SGHRS, CDR2 YFSETQ. The CDR3 consists of 16 residues. The full variable domain, completed using reference TRBV5-1 and TRBJ2-7, is KAGVTQTPRYLIKTRGQQVTLSCSPISGHRSVSWYQQTPGQGLQFLFEYFSETQRNKGNFPGRFSGRQFSNSRSEMNVSTLELGDSALYLCASSLGSSGRSYEQYFGPGTRLTVT.

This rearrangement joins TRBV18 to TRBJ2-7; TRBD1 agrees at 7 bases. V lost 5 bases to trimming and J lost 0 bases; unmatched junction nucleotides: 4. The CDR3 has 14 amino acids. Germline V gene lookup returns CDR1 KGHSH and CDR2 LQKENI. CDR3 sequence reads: CASSSRDSSYEQYF. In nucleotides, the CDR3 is TGTGCCAGCTCATCCCGGGACAGCTCCTACGAGCAGTACTTC.

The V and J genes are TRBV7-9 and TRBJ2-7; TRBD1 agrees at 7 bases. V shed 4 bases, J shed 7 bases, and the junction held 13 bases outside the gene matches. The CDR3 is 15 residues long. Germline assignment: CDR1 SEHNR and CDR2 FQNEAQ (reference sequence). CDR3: CASSSPGQNLEEQYF. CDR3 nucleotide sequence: TGTGCCAGCAGCTCTCCGGGACAGAACCTAGAGGAGCAGTACTTC.

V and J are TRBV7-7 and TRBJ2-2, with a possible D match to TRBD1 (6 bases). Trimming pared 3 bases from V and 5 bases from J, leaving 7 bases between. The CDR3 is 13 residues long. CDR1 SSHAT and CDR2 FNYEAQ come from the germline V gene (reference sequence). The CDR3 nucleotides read TGTGCCAGCAGCTTTCAGGGGACCGGGGAGCTGTTTTTT. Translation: CASSFQGTGELFF.